This entry features one T cell receptor (beta chain) sequence. Its antigen is undetermined. These data belong to a study of brain T cells in children with intractable seizures. Study-level points and caveats: Viral specificity was inferred only from CDR3 similarity; HCMV serostatus was unknown.

Pre-surgery treatment included at least one anti-epileptic drug. Libraries were prepared by immunoSEQ multiplex PCR; TCRdb keeps only in-frame clonotypes and omits some of them. Of about 64,000 clones listed, approximately 95% are singletons. The receptor was derived from a boy less than two years old with focal cortical dysplasia and intractable seizures. The sequences come from peripheral blood, collected at surgery.

CDR3 nucleotide sequence: TGCGCCAGCAGCGTGACAGGTCAAGAGACCCAGTACTTC. Amino acids: CASSVTGQETQYF. V is TRBV5-1 and J is TRBJ2-5, with D perhaps matching TRBD1 (6 bases). V lost 4 bases to trimming and J lost 2 bases, with 9 bases between them. This CDR3 contains 13 residues. From germline, CDR1 is SGHRS and CDR2 YFSETQ.